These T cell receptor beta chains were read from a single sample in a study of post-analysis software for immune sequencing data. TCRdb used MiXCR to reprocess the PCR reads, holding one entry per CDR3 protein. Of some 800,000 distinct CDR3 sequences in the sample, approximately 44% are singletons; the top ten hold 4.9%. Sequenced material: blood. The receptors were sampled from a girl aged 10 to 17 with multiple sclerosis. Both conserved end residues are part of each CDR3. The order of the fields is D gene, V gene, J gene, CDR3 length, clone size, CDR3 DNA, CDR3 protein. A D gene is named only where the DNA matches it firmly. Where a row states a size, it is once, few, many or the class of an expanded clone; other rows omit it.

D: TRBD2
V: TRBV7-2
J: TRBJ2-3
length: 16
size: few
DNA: TGTGCCAGCAGCCAACGGACTAGATTGTTCACAGATACGCAGTATTTT
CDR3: CASSQRTRLFTDTQYF

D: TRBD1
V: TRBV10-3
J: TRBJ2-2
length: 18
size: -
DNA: TGTGCCATCAGCGGGTCGACAGGGGGACCGTTAAGCACCGGGGAGCTGTTTTTT
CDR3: CAISGSTGGPLSTGELFF

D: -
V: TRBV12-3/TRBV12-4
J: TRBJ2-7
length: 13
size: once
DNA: TGTGCCAGCAGGGACCTCAACTCCTACGAGCAGTACTTC
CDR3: CASRDLNSYEQYF

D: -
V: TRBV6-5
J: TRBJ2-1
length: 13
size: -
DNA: TGTGCCAGCACGACGGGAAGGCTTAATGAGCAGTTCTTC
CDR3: CASTTGRLNEQFF

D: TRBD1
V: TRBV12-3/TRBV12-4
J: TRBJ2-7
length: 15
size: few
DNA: TGTGCCAGCAGTTTCATCCGGGACAGGGGAGGGGAGCAGTACTTC
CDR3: CASSFIRDRGGEQYF

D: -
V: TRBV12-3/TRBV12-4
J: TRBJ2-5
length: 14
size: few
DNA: TGTGTAAACCCTGCTTTCAAGCGCCAAGAGACCCAGTACTTC
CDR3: CVNPAFKRQETQYF

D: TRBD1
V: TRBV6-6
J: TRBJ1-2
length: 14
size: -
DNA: TGTGCCAGCAGTCCGCAGGGGGACGGATATGGCTACACCTTC
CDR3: CASSPQGDGYGYTF

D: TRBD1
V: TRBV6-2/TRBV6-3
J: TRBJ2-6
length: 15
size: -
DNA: TGTGCCACCGACGACAGGGTAGCTGGGGCCAACGTCCTGACTTTC
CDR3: CATDDRVAGANVLTF

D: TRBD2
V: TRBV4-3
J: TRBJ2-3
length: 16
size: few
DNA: TGCGCCAGCGCGAATGGACTAGCGGGAGATGTGGATACGCAGTATTTT
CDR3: CASANGLAGDVDTQYF

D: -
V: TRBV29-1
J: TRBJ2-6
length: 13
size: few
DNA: TGCAGCGTTGAACCCTCTGGGGCCAACGTCCTGACTTTC
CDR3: CSVEPSGANVLTF

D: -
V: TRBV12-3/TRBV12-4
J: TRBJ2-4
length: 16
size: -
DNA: TGTGCCAGCAGTTTCGGGGCGGGGCTAGCCAAAAACATTCAGTACTTC
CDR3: CASSFGAGLAKNIQYF

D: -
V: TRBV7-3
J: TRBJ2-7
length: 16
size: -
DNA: TGTGCCAGCAGCCCTGGGGGGCGGGAGAGGGCCTACGAGCAGTACTTC
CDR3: CASSPGGRERAYEQYF

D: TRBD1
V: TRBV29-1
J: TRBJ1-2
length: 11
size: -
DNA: TGCAGCGCGAGGACAGGGTGGGGCTACACCTTC
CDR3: CSARTGWGYTF

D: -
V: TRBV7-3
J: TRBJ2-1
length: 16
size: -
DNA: TGTGCCAGCAGCTTAACCCAGGGGGGCTCCTACAATGAGCAGTTCTTC
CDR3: CASSLTQGGSYNEQFF

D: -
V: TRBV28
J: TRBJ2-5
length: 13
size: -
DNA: TGTGCCAGCAACCCATCAGGCCAAGAGACCCAGTACTTC
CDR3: CASNPSGQETQYF

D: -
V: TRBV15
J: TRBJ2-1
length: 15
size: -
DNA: TGTGCCACCAGCAGAGAGCGAGAACTAATGAATGAGCAGTTCTTC
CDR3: CATSRERELMNEQFF

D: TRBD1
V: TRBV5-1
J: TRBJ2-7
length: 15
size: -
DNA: TGCGCCAGCACCAAATGGACAGGGAGCTCCTACGAGCAGTACTTC
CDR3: CASTKWTGSSYEQYF

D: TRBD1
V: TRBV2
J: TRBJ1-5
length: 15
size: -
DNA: TGTGCCAGCAGCTACGGGACAGGGGCTAATCAGCCCCAGCATTTT
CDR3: CASSYGTGANQPQHF

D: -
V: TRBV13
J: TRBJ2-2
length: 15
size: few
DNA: TGTGCCAGCAGCTTAGGAGGGAGATCGGTCGGGGAGCTGTTTTTT
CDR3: CASSLGGRSVGELFF

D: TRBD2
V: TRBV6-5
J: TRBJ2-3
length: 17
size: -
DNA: TGTGCCAGCAGTCACTCGCGGCTAGCGGGAGTGGTAGATACGCAGTATTTT
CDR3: CASSHSRLAGVVDTQYF

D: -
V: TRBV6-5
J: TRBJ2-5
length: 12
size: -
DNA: TGTGCCACCACGGGACTCCAAGAGACCCAGTACTTC
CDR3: CATTGLQETQYF

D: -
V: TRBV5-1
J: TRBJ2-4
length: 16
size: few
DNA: TGCGCCAGCAGCTCCCCTCTAACCGGGGCAAAAAACATTCAGTACTTC
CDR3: CASSSPLTGAKNIQYF

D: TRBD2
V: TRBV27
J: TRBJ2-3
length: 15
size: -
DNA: TGTGCCAGCAGTTTATCCAGCGGGGCACCAGATACGCAGTATTTT
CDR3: CASSLSSGAPDTQYF

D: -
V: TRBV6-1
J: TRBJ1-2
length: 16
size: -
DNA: TGTGCCAGCAGTGAATACACGGGACCGTCTAACTATGGCTACACCTTC
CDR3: CASSEYTGPSNYGYTF

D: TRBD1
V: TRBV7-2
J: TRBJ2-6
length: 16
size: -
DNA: TGTGCCAGCAGTTCGACAGGGTTCTCTGGGGCCAACGTCCTGACTTTC
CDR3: CASSSTGFSGANVLTF

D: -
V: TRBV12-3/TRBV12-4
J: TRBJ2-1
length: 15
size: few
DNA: TGTGCCAGCAGCCCTGGGAGTTTCTCCTACAATGAGCAGTTCTTC
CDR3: CASSPGSFSYNEQFF

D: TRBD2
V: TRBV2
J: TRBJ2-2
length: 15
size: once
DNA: TGTGCCAGCAGTGAAGCAGCGGGGTTGTACGGGGAGCTGTTTTTT
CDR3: CASSEAAGLYGELFF

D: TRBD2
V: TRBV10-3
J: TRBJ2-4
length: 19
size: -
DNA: TGTGCCATCAGTGAGCCGAGGGACCGGGGGGTTGGGGCCAAAAACATTCAGTACTTC
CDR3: CAISEPRDRGVGAKNIQYF

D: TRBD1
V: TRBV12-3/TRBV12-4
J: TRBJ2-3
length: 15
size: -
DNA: TGTGCCAGCACCGGACAGGGCTTGGTCACAGATACGCAGTATTTT
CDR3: CASTGQGLVTDTQYF

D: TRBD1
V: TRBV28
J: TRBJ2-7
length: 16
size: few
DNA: TGTGCCAGCGGGATACAGGGGTCCCGTCGAAACTACGAGCAGTACTTC
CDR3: CASGIQGSRRNYEQYF

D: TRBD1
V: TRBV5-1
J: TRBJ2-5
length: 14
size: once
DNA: TGCGCCAGCAGCAACGACAGGGGGCGAGAGACCCAGTACTTC
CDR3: CASSNDRGRETQYF

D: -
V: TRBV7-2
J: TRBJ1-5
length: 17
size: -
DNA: TGTGCCAGCAGCTTAGGGTTCCGGGGGAAGGAACGTCAGCCCCAGCATTTT
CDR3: CASSLGFRGKERQPQHF

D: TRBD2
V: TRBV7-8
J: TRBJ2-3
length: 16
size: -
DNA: TGTGCCAGCAGCTTTGGTTCCGGGAGGGCCCCAGATACGCAGTATTTT
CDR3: CASSFGSGRAPDTQYF

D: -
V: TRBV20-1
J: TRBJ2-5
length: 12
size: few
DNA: TGCAGTGCTTCCCGGACCCAAGAGACCCAGTACTTC
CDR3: CSASRTQETQYF

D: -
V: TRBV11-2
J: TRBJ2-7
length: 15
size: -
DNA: TGTGCCAGCAGCTTAGATCGCGGCGGCGCCTACGAGCAGTACTTC
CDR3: CASSLDRGGAYEQYF

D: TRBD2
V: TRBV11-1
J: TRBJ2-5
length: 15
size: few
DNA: TGTGCCAGCAGCTCGCCGGGACTACCCCAAGAGACCCAGTACTTC
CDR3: CASSSPGLPQETQYF

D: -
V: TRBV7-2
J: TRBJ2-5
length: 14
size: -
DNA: TGTGCCAGCAGCTTAATTGTACAGAAGGAGACCCAGTACTTC
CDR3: CASSLIVQKETQYF

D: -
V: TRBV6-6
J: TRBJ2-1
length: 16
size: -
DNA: TGTGCCAGCAGTTTCCCTCCGACTACGATGTACAATGAGCAGTTCTTC
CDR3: CASSFPPTTMYNEQFF

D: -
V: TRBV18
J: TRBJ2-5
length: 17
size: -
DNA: TGTGCCAGCTCCCGTACTATAAACCAAGCGGTCCAAGAGACCCAGTACTTC
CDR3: CASSRTINQAVQETQYF

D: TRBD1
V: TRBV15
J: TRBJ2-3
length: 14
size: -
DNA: TGTGCCACCAGCCGGACAGGGGGGCTGGATACGCAGTATTTT
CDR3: CATSRTGGLDTQYF

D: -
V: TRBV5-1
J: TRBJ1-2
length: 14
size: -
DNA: TGCGCCAGCAGCAGCCCCCCAGGACTCTATGGCTACACCTTC
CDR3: CASSSPPGLYGYTF